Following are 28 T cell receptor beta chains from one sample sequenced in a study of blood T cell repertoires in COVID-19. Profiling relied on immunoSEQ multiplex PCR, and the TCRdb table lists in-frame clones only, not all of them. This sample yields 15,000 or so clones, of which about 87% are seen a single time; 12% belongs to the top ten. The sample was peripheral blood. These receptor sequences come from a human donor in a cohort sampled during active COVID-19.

The CDR3 DNA sequence: TGTGCCAGCAGTCTCGTTGCCGGGACAGTCTCTGGAAACACCATATATTTT. Protein sequence: CASSLVAGTVSGNTIYF. The chain recombines TRBV28 with TRBJ1-3, with TRBD1 matching over 7 bases. The germline V gene encodes CDR1 MDHEN and CDR2 SYDVKM. There are 17 residues in the CDR3. The V gene end was trimmed by 5 bases and the J gene end by 0 bases; junction bases not matched to a gene: 10.

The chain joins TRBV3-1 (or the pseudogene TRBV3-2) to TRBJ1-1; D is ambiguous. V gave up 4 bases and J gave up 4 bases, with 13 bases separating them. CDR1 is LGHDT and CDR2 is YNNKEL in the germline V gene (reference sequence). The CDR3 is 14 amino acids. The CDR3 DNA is TGTGCCAGCAGCCCGAGGTTTCTAGGCACTGAAGCTTTCTTT. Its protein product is CASSPRFLGTEAFF.

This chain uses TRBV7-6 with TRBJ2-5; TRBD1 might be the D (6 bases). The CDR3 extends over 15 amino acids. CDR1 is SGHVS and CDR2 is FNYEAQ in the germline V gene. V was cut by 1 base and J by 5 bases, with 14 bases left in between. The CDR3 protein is CASSLVSGASETQYF. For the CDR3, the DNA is TGTGCCAGCAGCTTAGTTTCAGGGGCTTCTGAGACCCAGTACTTC. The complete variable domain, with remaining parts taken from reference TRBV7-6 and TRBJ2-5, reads GAGVSQSPRYKVTKRGQDVALRCDPISGHVSLYWYRQALGQGPEFLTYFNYEAQQDKSGLPNDRFSAERPEGSISTLTIQRTEQRDSAMYRCASSLVSGASETQYFGPGTRLLVL.

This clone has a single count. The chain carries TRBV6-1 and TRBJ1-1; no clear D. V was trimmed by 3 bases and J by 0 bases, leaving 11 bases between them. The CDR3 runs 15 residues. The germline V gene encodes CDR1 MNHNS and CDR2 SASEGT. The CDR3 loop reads CASSEPRVLNTEAFF. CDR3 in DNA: TGTGCCAGCAGTGAGCCCCGGGTCTTGAACACTGAAGCTTTCTTT.

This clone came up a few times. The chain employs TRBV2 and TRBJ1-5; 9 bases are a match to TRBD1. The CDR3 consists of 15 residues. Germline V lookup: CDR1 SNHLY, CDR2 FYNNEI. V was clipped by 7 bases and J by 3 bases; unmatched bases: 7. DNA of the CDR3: TGTGCCAGCAAACCGGGACAGGGTAACAATCAGCCCCAGCATTTT. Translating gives CASKPGQGNNQPQHF.

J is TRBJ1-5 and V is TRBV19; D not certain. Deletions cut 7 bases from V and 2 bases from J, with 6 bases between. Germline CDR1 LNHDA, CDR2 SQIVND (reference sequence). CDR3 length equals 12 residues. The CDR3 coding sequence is TGTGCCAGTACTACGGGCAATCAGCCCCAGCATTTT. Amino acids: CASTTGNQPQHF.

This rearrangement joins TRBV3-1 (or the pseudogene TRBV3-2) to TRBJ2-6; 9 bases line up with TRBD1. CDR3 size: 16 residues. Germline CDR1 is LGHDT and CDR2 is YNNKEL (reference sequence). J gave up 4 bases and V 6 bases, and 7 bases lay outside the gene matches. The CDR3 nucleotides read TGTGCCAGCAGTCTACAGGGGGCGCGGGGGGCCAACGTCCTGACTTTC. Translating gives CASSLQGARGANVLTF.

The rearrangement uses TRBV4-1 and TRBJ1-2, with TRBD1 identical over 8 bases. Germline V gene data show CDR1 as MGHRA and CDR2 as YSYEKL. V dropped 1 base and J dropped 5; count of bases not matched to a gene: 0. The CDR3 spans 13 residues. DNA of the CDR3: TGCGCCAGCAGCCAAGGGACAGGGTATGGCTACACCTTC. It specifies CASSQGTGYGYTF.

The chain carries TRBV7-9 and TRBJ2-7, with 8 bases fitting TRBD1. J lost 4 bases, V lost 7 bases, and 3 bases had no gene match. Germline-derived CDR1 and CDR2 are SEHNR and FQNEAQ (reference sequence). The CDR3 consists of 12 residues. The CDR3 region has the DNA TGTGCCAGCACGGGGACAGGTTACGAGCAGTACTTC. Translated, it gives CASTGTGYEQYF.

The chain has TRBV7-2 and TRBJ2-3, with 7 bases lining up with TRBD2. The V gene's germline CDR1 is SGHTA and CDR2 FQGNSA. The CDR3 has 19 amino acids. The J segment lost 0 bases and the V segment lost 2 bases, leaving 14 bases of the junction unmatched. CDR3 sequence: CASSLSRTRSAGSTDTQYF. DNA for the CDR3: TGTGCCAGCAGCTTATCCCGAACGCGTTCAGCGGGGAGCACAGATACGCAGTATTTT. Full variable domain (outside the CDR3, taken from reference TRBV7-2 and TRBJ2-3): GAGVSQSPSNKVTEKGKDVELRCDPISGHTALYWYRQSLGQGLEFLIYFQGNSAPDKSGLPSDRFSAERTGGSVSTLTIQRTQQEDSAVYLCASSLSRTRSAGSTDTQYFGPGTRLTVL.

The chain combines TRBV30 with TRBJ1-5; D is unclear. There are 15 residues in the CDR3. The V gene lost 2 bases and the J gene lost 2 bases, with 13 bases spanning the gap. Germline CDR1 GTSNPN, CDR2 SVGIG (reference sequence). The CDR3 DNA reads TGTGCCTGGAGTTACCAGAGGGAGGGCAATCAGCCCCAGCATTTT. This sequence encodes CAWSYQREGNQPQHF.

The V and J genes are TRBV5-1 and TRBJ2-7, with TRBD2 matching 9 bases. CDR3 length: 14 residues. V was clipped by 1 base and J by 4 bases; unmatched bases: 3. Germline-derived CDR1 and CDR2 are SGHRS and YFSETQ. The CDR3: CASSLTSGPYEQYF. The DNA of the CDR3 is TGCGCCAGCAGCTTGACTAGCGGGCCTTACGAGCAGTACTTC.

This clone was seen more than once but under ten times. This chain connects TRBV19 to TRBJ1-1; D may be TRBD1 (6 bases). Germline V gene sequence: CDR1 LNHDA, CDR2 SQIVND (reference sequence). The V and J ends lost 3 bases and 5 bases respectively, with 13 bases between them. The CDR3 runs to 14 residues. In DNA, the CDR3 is TGTGCCAGTAGTATCGGGAGCGGGACAACTGAAGCTTTCTTT. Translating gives CASSIGSGTTEAFF.

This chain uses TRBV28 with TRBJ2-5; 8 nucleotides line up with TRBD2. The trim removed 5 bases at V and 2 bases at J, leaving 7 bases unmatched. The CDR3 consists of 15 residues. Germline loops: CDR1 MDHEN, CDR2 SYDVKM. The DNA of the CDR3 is TGTGCCAGCAGTCCAAGCGGGGGAGGACAAGAGACCCAGTACTTC. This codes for CASSPSGGGQETQYF. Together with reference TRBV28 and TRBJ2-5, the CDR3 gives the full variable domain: DVKVTQSSRYLVKRTGEKVFLECVQDMDHENMFWYRQDPGLGLRLIYFSYDVKMKEKGDIPEGYSVSREKKERFSLILESASTNQTSMYLCASSPSGGGQETQYFGPGTRLLVL.

Here the CDR3 DNA reads TGTGCCAGCAGTGGGGACAGTTCTTTCGGTGAAGCTTTCTTT. Protein product: CASSGDSSFGEAFF. This chain links TRBV2 with TRBJ1-1; 7 bases line up with TRBD1. Germline CDR1 is SNHLY and CDR2 is FYNNEI. This CDR3 contains 14 residues. V dropped 4 bases and J dropped 7; count of bases not matched to a gene: 9.

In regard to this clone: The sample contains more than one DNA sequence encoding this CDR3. Here the CDR3 DNA reads TGCGCCAGCAGCTGGGACAGCTGGGGAACTGAAGCTTTCTTT. It specifies CASSWDSWGTEAFF. The chain couples TRBV5-1 to TRBJ1-1; the match to TRBD1 covers 7 bases. The CDR3 consists of 14 residues. In germline, CDR1 is SGHRS, CDR2 YFSETQ. V lost 3 bases to trimming and J lost 5 bases; unmatched junction nucleotides: 7.

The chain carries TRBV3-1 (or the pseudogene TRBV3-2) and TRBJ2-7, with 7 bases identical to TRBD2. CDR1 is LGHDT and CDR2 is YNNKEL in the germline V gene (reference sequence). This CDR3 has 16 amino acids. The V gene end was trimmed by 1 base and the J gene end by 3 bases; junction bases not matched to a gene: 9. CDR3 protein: CASSQGTTAGVYEQYF. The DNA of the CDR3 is TGTGCCAGCAGCCAAGGAACTACGGCGGGGGTCTACGAGCAGTACTTC.

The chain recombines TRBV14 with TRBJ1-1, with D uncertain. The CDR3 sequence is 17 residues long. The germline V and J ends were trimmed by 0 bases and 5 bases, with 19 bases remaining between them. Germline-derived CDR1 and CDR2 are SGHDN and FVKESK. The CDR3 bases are TGTGCCAGCAGCCAAGAACTTATGTTGGGAGCGGGGACTGAAGCTTTCTTT. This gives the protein CASSQELMLGAGTEAFF.

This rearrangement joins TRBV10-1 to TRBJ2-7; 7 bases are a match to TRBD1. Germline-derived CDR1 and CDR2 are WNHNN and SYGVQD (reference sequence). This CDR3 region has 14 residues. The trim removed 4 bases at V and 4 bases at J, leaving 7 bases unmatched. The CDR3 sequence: CASSAGTAPYEQYF. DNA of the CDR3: TGCGCCAGCAGTGCCGGGACAGCGCCTTACGAGCAGTACTTC.

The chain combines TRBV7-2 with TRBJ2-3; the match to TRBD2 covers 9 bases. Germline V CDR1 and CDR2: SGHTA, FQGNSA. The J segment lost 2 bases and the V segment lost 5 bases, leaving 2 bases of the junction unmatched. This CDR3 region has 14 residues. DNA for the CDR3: TGTGCCAGCAGCCGGGGACTAGCCACAGATACGCAGTATTTT. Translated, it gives CASSRGLATDTQYF.

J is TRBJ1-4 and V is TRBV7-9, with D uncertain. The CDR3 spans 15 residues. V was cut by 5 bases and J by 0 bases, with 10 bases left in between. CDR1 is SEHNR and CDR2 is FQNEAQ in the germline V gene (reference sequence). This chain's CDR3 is CASSPGSTTNEKLFF. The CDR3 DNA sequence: TGTGCCAGCAGCCCCGGGTCCACAACTAATGAAAAACTGTTTTTT.

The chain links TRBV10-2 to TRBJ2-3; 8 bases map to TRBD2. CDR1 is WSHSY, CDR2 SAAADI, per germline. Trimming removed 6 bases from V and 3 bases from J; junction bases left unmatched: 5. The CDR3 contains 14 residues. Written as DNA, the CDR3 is TGCGCCAGCAGCCAGCGGGGGCGGACAGATACGCAGTATTTT. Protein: CASSQRGRTDTQYF.

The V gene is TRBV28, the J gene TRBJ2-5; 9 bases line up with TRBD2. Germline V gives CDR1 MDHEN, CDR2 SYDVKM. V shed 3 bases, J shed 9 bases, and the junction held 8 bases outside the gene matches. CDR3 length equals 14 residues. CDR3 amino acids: CASSFGGGARPQYF. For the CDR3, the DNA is TGTGCCAGCAGTTTTGGCGGGGGGGCTCGGCCCCAGTACTTC.

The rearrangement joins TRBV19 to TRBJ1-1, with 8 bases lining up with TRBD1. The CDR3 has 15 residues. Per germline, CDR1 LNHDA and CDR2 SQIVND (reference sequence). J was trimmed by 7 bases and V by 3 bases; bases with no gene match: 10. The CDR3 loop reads CASSIPRTGRGEAFF. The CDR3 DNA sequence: TGTGCCAGTAGTATCCCCCGGACAGGGAGAGGTGAAGCTTTCTTT.

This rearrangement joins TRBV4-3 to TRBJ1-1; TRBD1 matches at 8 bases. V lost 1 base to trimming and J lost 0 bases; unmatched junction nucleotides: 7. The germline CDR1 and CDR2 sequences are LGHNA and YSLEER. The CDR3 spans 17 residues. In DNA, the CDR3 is TGCGCCAGCAGCCAAGGGATTGGACAGGGAATGAACACTGAAGCTTTCTTT. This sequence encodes CASSQGIGQGMNTEAFF.

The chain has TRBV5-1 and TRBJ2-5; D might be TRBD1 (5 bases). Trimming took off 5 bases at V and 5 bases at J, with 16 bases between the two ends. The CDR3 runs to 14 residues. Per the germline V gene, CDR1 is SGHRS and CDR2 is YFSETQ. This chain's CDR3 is CASSTDSFAETQYF. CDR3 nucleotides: TGCGCCAGCAGTACCGACAGCTTTGCTGAGACCCAGTACTTC.

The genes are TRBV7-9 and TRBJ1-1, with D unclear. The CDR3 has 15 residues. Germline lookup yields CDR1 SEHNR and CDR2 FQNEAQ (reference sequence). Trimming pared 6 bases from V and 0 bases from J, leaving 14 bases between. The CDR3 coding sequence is TGTGCCAGCAGGACCAAGCGGAGCATGAACACTGAAGCTTTCTTT. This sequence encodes CASRTKRSMNTEAFF.

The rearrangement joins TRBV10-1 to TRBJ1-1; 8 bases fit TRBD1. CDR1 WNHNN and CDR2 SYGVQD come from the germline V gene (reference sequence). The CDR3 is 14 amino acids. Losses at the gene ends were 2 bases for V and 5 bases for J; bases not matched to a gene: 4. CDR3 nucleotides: TGCGCCAGCAGTGAGGGACAGGGACGGACTGAAGCTTTCTTT. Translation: CASSEGQGRTEAFF.